Each of the 17 T cell receptor beta chains below was sequenced from the same sample in a study of glioma-infiltrating T cells after dendritic cell vaccination. Here immunoSEQ multiplex PCR was the method, and the copy in TCRdb shows in-frame clones only, minus some. The sample comprises 40,000 or so clones, 70% to 85% of which are singletons, and approximately 8.3% rests with the top ten. This sample comprised blood, obtained before dendritic cell vaccination. These receptors were taken from a human donor with glioblastoma.

This clone has more than one count but fewer than ten. The chain employs TRBV5-5 and TRBJ2-7; 7 positions match TRBD1. Germline loops: CDR1 SGHKS, CDR2 YYEKEE (reference sequence). The length of the CDR3 is 15 residues. Trimming removed 4 bases from V and 2 bases from J; junction bases left unmatched: 9. Here the CDR3 DNA reads TGTGCCAGCAGCCTCTATTCGGGACAGACCTACGAGCAGTACTTC. Protein sequence: CASSLYSGQTYEQYF.

CDR3 protein: CASSYSRGRYGYTF. The DNA of the CDR3 is TGTGCCAGCAGTTACTCGAGAGGGAGATATGGCTACACCTTC. V usage is TRBV6-6 and J usage is TRBJ1-2; no firm D call. The CDR3 is made up of 14 amino acids. The germline V and J ends were trimmed by 0 bases and 5 bases, with 10 bases remaining between them. CDR1 and CDR2 (germline): MNHNY, SVGAGI (reference sequence).

This sequence joins TRBV27 and TRBJ1-2, with a possible D match to TRBD1 (6 bases). The V gene's germline CDR1 is MNHEY and CDR2 SMNVEV (reference sequence). Trimming left V 3 bases short and J 5 bases short, with 16 bases between. This CDR3 has 15 residues. In DNA form, the CDR3 reads TGTGCCAGCAGTTTTGGGAGGGGGGCCTCTTATGGCTACACCTTC. Amino acids: CASSFGRGASYGYTF.

This clone has only one observation. The chain has TRBV19 and TRBJ1-6; 10 bases align to TRBD1. The J segment lost 7 bases and the V segment lost 5 bases, leaving 5 bases of the junction unmatched. The V gene's germline CDR1 is LNHDA and CDR2 SQIVND (reference sequence). The CDR3 is made up of 15 amino acids. DNA of the CDR3: TGTGCCAGTAGTCTAACGGACAGGGGGAATTCACCCCTCCACTTT. It specifies CASSLTDRGNSPLHF.

This chain uses TRBV7-2 with TRBJ2-7, with a possible D match to TRBD1 (5 bases). Trimming left V 6 bases short and J 2 bases short, with 14 bases between. The CDR3 runs to 14 residues. The germline CDR1 and CDR2 sequences are SGHTA and FQGNSA. CDR3 in DNA: TGTGCCAGCAGTTCCGTGGGGCTTACCTACGAGCAGTACTTC. Its translation is CASSSVGLTYEQYF.

The chain joins TRBV28 to TRBJ2-3, with a possible D match to TRBD2 (6 bases). The length of the CDR3 is 14 residues. Germline V gene sequence: CDR1 MDHEN, CDR2 SYDVKM. Trimming cost V 4 bases and J 1 base, with 9 bases left between them. The CDR3 bases are TGTGCCAGCAGTTCGGGACTGGGCACAGATACGCAGTATTTT. This translates into CASSSGLGTDTQYF.

The gene calls are TRBV4-3 and TRBJ2-2, with D unclear. CDR3 length: 15 amino acids. Germline lookup yields CDR1 LGHNA and CDR2 YSLEER. With 1 base removed from V and 5 bases from J, the gap between germline ends came to 11 bases. This chain's CDR3 is CASSQGNEATGELFF. For the CDR3, the DNA is TGCGCCAGCAGCCAAGGTAACGAAGCGACCGGGGAGCTGTTTTTT.

V is TRBV30 and J is TRBJ1-1; D gene unclear. The CDR3 loop spans 14 amino acids. Trimming pared 2 bases from V and 4 bases from J, leaving 14 bases between. Germline CDR1 and CDR2: GTSNPN and SVGIG (reference sequence). The CDR3 DNA sequence: TGTGCCTGGAGTCCAGAGGCATTGGGCACTGAAGCTTTCTTT. It encodes CAWSPEALGTEAFF.

The rearrangement joins TRBV7-8 to TRBJ2-4, with TRBD1 matching 8 bases. V shed 5 bases, J shed 3 bases, and the junction held 6 bases outside the gene matches. The germline V gene has CDR1 SGHVS and CDR2 FQNEAQ. This CDR3 is 15 amino acids long. The CDR3 reads CASSPWTGFKNIQYF. The CDR3 bases are TGTGCCAGCAGCCCCTGGACAGGGTTCAAAAACATTCAGTACTTC.

The rearrangement joins TRBV10-3 to TRBJ2-1; the match to TRBD1 covers 12 bases. The CDR3 has 16 residues. V shed 0 bases and J 7 bases; nucleotides not matched to a gene: 4. Germline lookup yields CDR1 ENHRY and CDR2 SYGVKD. The CDR3 region is CAISESGQGASNEQFF. The CDR3 nucleotides read TGTGCCATCAGTGAGTCGGGACAGGGGGCGTCGAATGAGCAGTTCTTC.

The chain carries TRBV6-5 and TRBJ2-5; the match to TRBD2 covers 9 bases. CDR1 and CDR2 (germline): MNHEY, SVGAGI. This CDR3 contains 15 residues. With 5 bases clipped from V and 2 bases from J, the junction kept 6 bases outside the gene matches. The DNA of the CDR3 is TGTGCCAGCAGTGGATATCTAGCGGGGCAAGAGACCCAGTACTTC. It specifies CASSGYLAGQETQYF.

V is TRBV4-3 and J is TRBJ2-1; 9 bases are shared with TRBD2. Germline lookup yields CDR1 LGHNA and CDR2 YSLEER. The CDR3 totals 15 residues. With V trimmed by 0 bases and J by 6 bases, 3 bases remained unmatched. CDR3 coding DNA: TGCGCCAGCAGCCAAGATGCGGGGGGGTCCAATGAGCAGTTCTTC. Translation: CASSQDAGGSNEQFF.

The J gene is TRBJ2-3, the V gene TRBV5-4, with 8 bases identical to TRBD1. The CDR3 sequence is 15 residues long. Trimming took 3 bases from V and 4 from J; bases not matched to a gene: 7. Germline CDR1 reads SGHNT; CDR2 reads YYREEE (reference sequence). The CDR3, as DNA: TGTGCCAGCAGCTACTCAGGGGGCTTGCCAGATACGCAGTATTTT. Amino acid sequence: CASSYSGGLPDTQYF.

The rearrangement joins TRBV19 to TRBJ1-5, with D possibly matching TRBD1 (6 bases). The CDR3 totals 14 residues. V shed 8 bases and J shed 1 base, with 12 bases lying between them. Germline CDR1 and CDR2: LNHDA and SQIVND (reference sequence). The CDR3 spells CASGDIRSNQPQHF. The CDR3 DNA follows: TGTGCCAGTGGGGACATAAGGAGCAATCAGCCCCAGCATTTT.

V is TRBV4-2 and J is TRBJ1-5; TRBD1 matches 8 bases. J gave up 8 bases and V 0 bases, and 9 bases lay outside the gene matches. Germline loops: CDR1 LGHNA, CDR2 YNFKEQ. The CDR3 covers 16 residues. The DNA for the CDR3 is TGTGCCAGCAGCCAAGATACAGGGGGGCAATCGAAGCCCCAGCATTTT. Protein product: CASSQDTGGQSKPQHF.

This rearrangement joins TRBV7-8 to TRBJ2-7; TRBD1 aligns across 12 bases. The CDR3 sequence is 17 residues long. CDR1 SGHVS and CDR2 FQNEAQ come from the germline V gene. V trimming: 2 bases; J trimming: 0 bases; junction bases outside the gene matches: 5. CDR3: CASSLILGQGASYEQYF. DNA of the CDR3: TGTGCCAGCAGCTTAATTTTGGGACAGGGGGCCTCCTACGAGCAGTACTTC.

The V gene is TRBV6-6, the J gene TRBJ1-1; TRBD1 aligns across 8 bases. Germline V gene data show CDR1 as MNHNY and CDR2 as SVGAGI (reference sequence). The V segment lost 6 bases and the J segment 5 bases; nucleotides outside the gene matches: 5. The CDR3 runs 13 residues. The CDR3 coding sequence is TGTGCCAGCAGCGACAGGGGAGGGACTGAAGCTTTCTTT. Its protein is CASSDRGGTEAFF.